This T cell receptor beta chain was recovered during a study of blood T cell repertoires in COVID-19. At the level of the study: Sites across the United States, Italy and Spain contributed samples from acute and convalescent COVID-19.

Original handling: The assay estimated nucleated cells by amplifying reference gene primers. Some clones are missing from TCRdb's copy, which holds only in-frame ones; the method was immunoSEQ multiplex PCR. Clone size and V and J calls were adopted from that table, with D and trimming inferred from the DNA. The sample gives over 250,000 clones, approximately 88% of which show up once; roughly 2.1% is in the top ten. CDR1 SGHDT and CDR2 YYEEEE come from the germline V gene. The junction had 5 bases not matched to a gene; V was cut back by 4 bases and J by 5 bases. This CDR3 has 16 residues. The chain uses TRBV5-6 and TRBJ1-6; 11 bases agree with TRBD1. The sequencing sample was made of peripheral blood. The TCR sequence derives from a man aged 50 to 59 with acute or convalescent COVID-19. Written as DNA, the CDR3 is TGTGCCAGCAGCCTCCGGACAGGGGGCCATAATTCACCCCTCCACTTT. Amino acids: CASSLRTGGHNSPLHF. Supplemented by reference TRBV5-6 and TRBJ1-6, the full variable domain reads DAGVTQSPTHLIKTRGQQVTLRCSPKSGHDTVSWYQQALGQGPQFIFQYYEEEERQRGNFPDRFSGHQFPNYSSELNVNALLLGDSALYLCASSLRTGGHNSPLHFGNGTRLTVT.